This T cell receptor (beta chain) was obtained from a study of T cell responses to AZD1222 COVID-19 vaccine. On this clone: The antigen remains unidentified.

Overall study results and limits: Repertoires were obtained solely post-peak T cell response. Along spike, vaccine-associated CD4 TCRs were found throughout, with dominance at 160-218 and 743-854.

TCRdb keeps only in-frame clones here, not all; method: immunoSEQ multiplex PCR. The table lists about 130,000 clones, over 75% of them singletons, with 2.8% in the top ten. There are 13 residues in the CDR3. Germline V lookup: CDR1 MGHRA, CDR2 YSYEKL. V lost 4 bases and J lost 2, with 9 bases in between. This rearrangement joins TRBV4-1 to TRBJ2-7; D is unclear. The sequencing here drew on peripheral blood, taken on day 0 of AZD1222 vaccination. The receptor was derived from an adult in good health. The CDR3 sequence: CASSLHSTYEQYF. The CDR3, as DNA: TGCGCCAGCAGCCTTCATAGTACCTACGAGCAGTACTTC.